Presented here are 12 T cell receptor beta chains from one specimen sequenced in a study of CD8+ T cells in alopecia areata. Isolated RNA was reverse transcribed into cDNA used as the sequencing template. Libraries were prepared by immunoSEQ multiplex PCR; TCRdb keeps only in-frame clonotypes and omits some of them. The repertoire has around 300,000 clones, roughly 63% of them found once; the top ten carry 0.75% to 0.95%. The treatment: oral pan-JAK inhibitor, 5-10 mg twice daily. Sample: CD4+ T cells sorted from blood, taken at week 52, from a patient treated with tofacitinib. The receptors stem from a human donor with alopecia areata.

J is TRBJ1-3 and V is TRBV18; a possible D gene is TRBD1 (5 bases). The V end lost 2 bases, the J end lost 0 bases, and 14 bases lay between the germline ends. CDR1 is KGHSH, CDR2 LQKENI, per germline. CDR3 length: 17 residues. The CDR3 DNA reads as TGTGCCAGCTCACCAATCGCCGGGGCGAGCTCTGGAAACACCATATATTTT. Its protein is CASSPIAGASSGNTIYF.

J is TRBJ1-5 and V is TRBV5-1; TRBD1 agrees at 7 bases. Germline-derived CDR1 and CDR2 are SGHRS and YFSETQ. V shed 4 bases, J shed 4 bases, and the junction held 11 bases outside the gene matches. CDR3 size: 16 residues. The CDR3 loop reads CASSPFPGQQNQPQHF. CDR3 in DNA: TGCGCCAGCAGCCCATTTCCGGGACAGCAAAATCAGCCCCAGCATTTT.

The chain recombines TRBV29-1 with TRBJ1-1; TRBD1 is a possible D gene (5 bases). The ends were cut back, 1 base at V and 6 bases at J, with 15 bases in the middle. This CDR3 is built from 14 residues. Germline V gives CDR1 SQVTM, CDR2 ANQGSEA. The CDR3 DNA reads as TGCAGCGTTGAAGGTGGATCAGGGCGGGCTGAAGCTTTCTTT. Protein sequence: CSVEGGSGRAEAFF.

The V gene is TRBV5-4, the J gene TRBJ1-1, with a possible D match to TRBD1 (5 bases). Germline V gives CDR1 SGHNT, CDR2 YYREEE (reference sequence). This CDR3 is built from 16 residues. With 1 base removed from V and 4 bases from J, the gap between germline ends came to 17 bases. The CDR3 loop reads CASSLIGGGRSTEAFF. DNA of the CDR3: TGTGCCAGCAGCTTGATCGGGGGTGGGCGGTCCACTGAAGCTTTCTTT.

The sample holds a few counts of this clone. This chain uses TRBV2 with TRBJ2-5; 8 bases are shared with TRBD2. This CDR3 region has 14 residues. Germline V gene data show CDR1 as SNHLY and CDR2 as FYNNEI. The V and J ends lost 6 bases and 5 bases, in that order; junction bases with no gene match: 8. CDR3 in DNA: TGTGCCAGCAGAAGACCGGGGGGGTTTGAGACCCAGTACTTC. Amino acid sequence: CASRRPGGFETQYF. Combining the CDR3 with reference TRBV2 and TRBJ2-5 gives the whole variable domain EPEVTQTPSHQVTQMGQEVILRCVPISNHLYFYWYRQILGQKVEFLVSFYNNEISEKSEIFDDQFSVERPDGSNFTLKIRSTKLEDSAMYFCASRRPGGFETQYFGPGTRLLVL.

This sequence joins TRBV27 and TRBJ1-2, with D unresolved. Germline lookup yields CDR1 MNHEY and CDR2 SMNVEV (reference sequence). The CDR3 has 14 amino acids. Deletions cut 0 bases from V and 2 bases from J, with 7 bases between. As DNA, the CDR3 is TGTGCCAGCAGTTTATCACGTCAGAACTATGGCTACACCTTC. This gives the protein CASSLSRQNYGYTF.

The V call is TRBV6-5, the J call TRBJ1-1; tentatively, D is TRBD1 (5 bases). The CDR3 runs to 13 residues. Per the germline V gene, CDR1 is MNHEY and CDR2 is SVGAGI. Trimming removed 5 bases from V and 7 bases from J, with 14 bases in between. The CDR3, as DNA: TGTGCCAGCAGTCCCGACAGTTACCATGAAGCTTTCTTT. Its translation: CASSPDSYHEAFF.

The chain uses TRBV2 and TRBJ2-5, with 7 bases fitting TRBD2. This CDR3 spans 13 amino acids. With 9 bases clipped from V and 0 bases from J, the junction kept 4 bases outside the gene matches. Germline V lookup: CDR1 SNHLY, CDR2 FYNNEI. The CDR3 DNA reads TGTGCCAGTGGGGGGGTGTACCAAGAGACCCAGTACTTC. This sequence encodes CASGGVYQETQYF. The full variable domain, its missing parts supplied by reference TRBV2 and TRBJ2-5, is EPEVTQTPSHQVTQMGQEVILRCVPISNHLYFYWYRQILGQKVEFLVSFYNNEISEKSEIFDDQFSVERPDGSNFTLKIRSTKLEDSAMYFCASGGVYQETQYFGPGTRLLVL.

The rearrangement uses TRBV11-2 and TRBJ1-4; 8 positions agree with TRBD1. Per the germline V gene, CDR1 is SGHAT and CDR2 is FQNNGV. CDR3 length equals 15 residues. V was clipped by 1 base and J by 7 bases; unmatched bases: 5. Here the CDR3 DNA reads TGTGCCAGCAGCTTAGGTGGGACAGGCGGTGAAAAACTGTTTTTT. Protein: CASSLGGTGGEKLFF.

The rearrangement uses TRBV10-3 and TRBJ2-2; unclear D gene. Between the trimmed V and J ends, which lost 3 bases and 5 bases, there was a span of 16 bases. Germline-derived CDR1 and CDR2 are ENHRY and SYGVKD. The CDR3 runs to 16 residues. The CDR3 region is CAISDESRTLTGELFF. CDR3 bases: TGTGCCATCAGTGACGAATCCCGTACACTTACCGGGGAGCTGTTTTTT.

CDR3 amino acids: CASSLPSGNMNTEAFF. The DNA for the CDR3 is TGTGCCAGCAGCCTCCCATCGGGCAACATGAACACTGAAGCTTTCTTT. The chain joins TRBV4-2 to TRBJ1-1; D gene uncertain. Trimming pared 4 bases from V and 0 bases from J, leaving 15 bases between. The V gene's germline CDR1 is LGHNA and CDR2 YNFKEQ. CDR3 size: 16 residues.

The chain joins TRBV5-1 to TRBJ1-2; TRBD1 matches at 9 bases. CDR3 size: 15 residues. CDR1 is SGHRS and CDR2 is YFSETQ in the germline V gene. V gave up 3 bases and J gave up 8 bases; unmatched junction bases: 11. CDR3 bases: TGCGCCAGCAGCTCGGGGACAGGGCGGGGTCTAGGCTACACCTTC. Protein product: CASSSGTGRGLGYTF.